This TCR beta chain was captured in a study of response to subunit inactivated influenza vaccine. Study-wide results and limits: After each seasonal influenza vaccination, few new T cells are recruited, the authors suggested.

From the RT-PCR reads, TCRdb called clonotypes with MiXCR, one entry per CDR3 protein. The table has just under 550,000 distinct CDR3 sequences, roughly 23% seen once; the top ten hold 2.5% to 3.5%. This clonotype was counted between two and nine times. Antigen unknown. This CDR3 has 15 amino acids. Germline assignment: CDR1 MDHEN and CDR2 SYDVKM. V shed 2 bases and J shed 0 bases, with 8 bases lying between them. This sample was shared with a second study, whose subject was T cells expressing NK-cell markers. That study adds: For TCR beta, cDNA was produced by 5'RACE template switching with UMIs. TCR beta repertoires came from sorted CD3+CD56+NKG2C+, CD3+CD56+NKG2C- and CD3+CD56-NKG2C+ T cells. As a fraction of CD8+ T cells, dominant NKG2C+ clonotypes reached about 1.0-7.5% in six donors.

This clonotype originated in a man aged 50 or older who received an inactivated influenza vaccine. The sequenced sample was CD4+ T cells sorted from PBMCs, obtained approximately 13 days after vaccination. The chain joins TRBV28 to TRBJ2-1, with D perhaps TRBD2 (5 bases). The CDR3 region is CASSLPAGSYNEQFF. CDR3 bases: TGTGCCAGCAGTTTACCGGCGGGCTCCTACAATGAGCAGTTCTTC.